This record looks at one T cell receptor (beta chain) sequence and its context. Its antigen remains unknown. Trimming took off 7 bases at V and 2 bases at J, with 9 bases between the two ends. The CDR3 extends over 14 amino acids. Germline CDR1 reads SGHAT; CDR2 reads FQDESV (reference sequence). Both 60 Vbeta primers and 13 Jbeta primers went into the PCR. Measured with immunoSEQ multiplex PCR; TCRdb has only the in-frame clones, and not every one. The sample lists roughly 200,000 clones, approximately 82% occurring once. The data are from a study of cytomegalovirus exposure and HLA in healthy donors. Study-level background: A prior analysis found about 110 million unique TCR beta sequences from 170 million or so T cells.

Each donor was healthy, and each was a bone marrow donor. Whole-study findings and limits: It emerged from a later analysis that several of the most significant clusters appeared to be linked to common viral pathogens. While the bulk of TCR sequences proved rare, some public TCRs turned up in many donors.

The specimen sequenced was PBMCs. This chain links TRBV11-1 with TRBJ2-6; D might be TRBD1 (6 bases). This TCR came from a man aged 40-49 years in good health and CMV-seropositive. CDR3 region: CASNPGAGANVLTF. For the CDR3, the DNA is TGTGCCAGCAATCCAGGGGCTGGGGCCAACGTCCTGACTTTC.